These 21 T cell receptor beta chains originate from one sample sequenced in a study of graft-versus-host responses after intestinal transplantation. Which antigens these TCRs recognize remains unknown. Sequencing used immunoSEQ multiplex PCR; TCRdb keeps in-frame clones, though not all of them. The sample lists around 45,000 clones, 80% to 95% occurring once. The sequenced sample was unstimulated CD4+ T cells sorted from spleen or lymph node cells, obtained before transplant. The receptors were sampled from a human donor who was the organ donor for an intestinal transplant.

This clone has a single count. CDR3 DNA sequence: TGTGCCAGTAGTAGCCAGCCTCTAGCCAAAAACATTCAGTACTTC. Translated: CASSSQPLAKNIQYF. The V gene is TRBV19, the J gene TRBJ2-4; D is undetermined. The germline V gene has CDR1 LNHDA and CDR2 SQIVND (reference sequence). This CDR3 region has 15 residues. The V end was cut by 4 bases, the J end by 0 bases, with 10 bases between.

The rearrangement links TRBV18 to TRBJ1-1; no reliable D call. This CDR3 region has 13 residues. Germline CDR1 and CDR2: KGHSH and LQKENI. V dropped 1 base and J dropped 5 bases, with 8 bases sitting between them. The CDR3 spells CASSPQGGTEAFF. The CDR3 coding sequence is TGTGCCAGCTCACCACAAGGAGGGACTGAAGCTTTCTTT.

The chain recombines TRBV30 with TRBJ2-6, with D possibly matching TRBD1 (5 bases). From germline, CDR1 is GTSNPN and CDR2 SVGIG (reference sequence). The CDR3 is 16 residues long. Trimming removed 0 bases from V and 4 bases from J, with 13 bases in between. The CDR3 bases are TGTGCCTGGAGTGTGATCCAGGGCTCAGGGGCCAACGTCCTGACTTTC. It translates to CAWSVIQGSGANVLTF. The complete variable domain, with remaining parts taken from reference TRBV30 and TRBJ2-6, reads SQTIHQWPATLVQPVGSPLSLECTVEGTSNPNLYWYRQAAGRGLQLLFYSVGIGQISSEVPQNLSASRPQDRQFILSSKKLLLSDSGFYLCAWSVIQGSGANVLTFGAGSRLTVL.

The chain combines TRBV9 with TRBJ2-3; TRBD1 matches 7 bases. J gave up 4 bases and V 5 bases, and 10 bases lay outside the gene matches. The CDR3 length is 15 residues. Germline CDR1 SGDLS, CDR2 YYNGEE. The CDR3 region has the DNA TGTGCCAGCAGTCAAGGGGGCCTCGGTCCAGATACGCAGTATTTT. This sequence encodes CASSQGGLGPDTQYF. The whole variable domain, filled in from reference TRBV9 and TRBJ2-3, reads DSGVTQTPKHLITATGQRVTLRCSPRSGDLSVYWYQQSLDQGLQFLIQYYNGEERAKGNILERFSAQQFPDLHSELNLSSLELGDSALYFCASSQGGLGPDTQYFGPGTRLTVL.

The chain uses TRBV5-1 and TRBJ2-7; D ambiguous. CDR1 is SGHRS and CDR2 is YFSETQ in the germline V gene. V was pared by 1 base and J by 2 bases, with 16 bases between. The CDR3 consists of 16 residues. DNA of the CDR3: TGCGCCAGCAGCTTGCGTTCGGGCGGCGGAACCTACGAGCAGTACTTC. This encodes CASSLRSGGGTYEQYF.

V gene TRBV6-5 combines with J gene TRBJ2-5; 12 bases agree with TRBD2. The CDR3 is 14 residues long. Per germline, CDR1 MNHEY and CDR2 SVGAGI. V lost 5 bases, J lost 4 bases, and 2 bases stayed unmatched. This CDR3 is CASSVLAGGETQYF. CDR3 sequence (DNA): TGTGCCAGCAGTGTACTAGCGGGAGGAGAGACCCAGTACTTC.

The chain couples TRBV5-1 to TRBJ2-2; 12 positions match TRBD2. Germline values: CDR1 SGHRS, CDR2 YFSETQ. Trimming at V came to 4 bases and at J to 4 bases, leaving 2 bases not matched to a gene. The CDR3 length is 15 residues. Here the CDR3 DNA reads TGCGCCAGCAGCCAGACTAGCGGGAGCACCGGGGAGCTGTTTTTT. Translated: CASSQTSGSTGELFF. Using reference TRBV5-1 and TRBJ2-2 for the parts outside the CDR3, the full variable domain is KAGVTQTPRYLIKTRGQQVTLSCSPISGHRSVSWYQQTPGQGLQFLFEYFSETQRNKGNFPGRFSGRQFSNSRSEMNVSTLELGDSALYLCASSQTSGSTGELFFGEGSRLTVL.

The chain carries TRBV15 and TRBJ2-3; D gene unclear. The CDR3 loop spans 17 amino acids. Germline CDR1 reads LNHNV; CDR2 reads YYDKDF (reference sequence). V shed 0 bases and J shed 5 bases, with 18 bases lying between them. In DNA, the CDR3 is TGTGCCACCAGCAGAGATGCGGCTCCCCCGAATATAGATACGCAGTATTTT. Its translation is CATSRDAAPPNIDTQYF.

The chain recombines TRBV7-2 with TRBJ2-7; possibly TRBD1 or TRBD2 for D (6 bases each). The length of the CDR3 is 14 residues. V lost 1 base, J lost 4 bases, and 11 bases lay in between. CDR1 SGHTA and CDR2 FQGNSA come from the germline V gene. CDR3 region: CASSLEQGGYEQYF. CDR3 coding DNA: TGTGCCAGCAGCTTAGAACAGGGAGGTTACGAGCAGTACTTC.

This chain uses TRBV11-3 with TRBJ2-3, with TRBD2 matching over 7 bases. Germline CDR1 is SGHNT and CDR2 is YENEEA. The CDR3 has 17 amino acids. V shed 1 base and J 1 base; nucleotides not matched to a gene: 8. CDR3: CASSLGSVAGGTDTQYF. As DNA, the CDR3 is TGTGCCAGCAGCTTAGGATCCGTGGCGGGAGGCACAGATACGCAGTATTTT.

The V and J genes are TRBV18 and TRBJ2-5; TRBD2 agrees at 7 bases. V shed 2 bases, J shed 2 bases, and the junction held 2 bases outside the gene matches. Germline loops: CDR1 KGHSH, CDR2 LQKENI. CDR3 length: 14 amino acids. The DNA for the CDR3 is TGTGCCAGCTCACCAACAGCGGGGCAAGAGACCCAGTACTTC. Translation gives CASSPTAGQETQYF. The full variable domain, completed using reference TRBV18 and TRBJ2-5, is NAGVMQNPRHLVRRRGQEARLRCSPMKGHSHVYWYRQLPEEGLKFMVYLQKENIIDESGMPKERFSAEFPKEGPSILRIQQVVRGDSAAYFCASSPTAGQETQYFGPGTRLLVL.

CDR3 region: CASSKDREETQYF. The CDR3 DNA follows: TGTGCCAGTAGTAAGGACAGGGAAGAGACCCAGTACTTC. The chain uses TRBV19 and TRBJ2-5; TRBD1 matches 8 bases. Germline lookup yields CDR1 LNHDA and CDR2 SQIVND (reference sequence). The CDR3 covers 13 residues. Trimming at V came to 4 bases and at J to 3 bases, leaving 1 base not matched to a gene.

The chain has TRBV5-1 and TRBJ2-7, with 10 bases lining up with TRBD2. The CDR3 has 14 amino acids. J was trimmed by 3 bases and V by 0 bases; bases with no gene match: 0. The germline CDR1 and CDR2 sequences are SGHRS and YFSETQ. The CDR3 here is CASSLVAGGYEQYF. Here the CDR3 DNA reads TGCGCCAGCAGCTTGGTAGCGGGGGGCTACGAGCAGTACTTC. Full variable domain (rest looked up from reference TRBV5-1 and TRBJ2-7): KAGVTQTPRYLIKTRGQQVTLSCSPISGHRSVSWYQQTPGQGLQFLFEYFSETQRNKGNFPGRFSGRQFSNSRSEMNVSTLELGDSALYLCASSLVAGGYEQYFGPGTRLTVT.

The CDR3: CAWSTYTRSSYNEQFF. The DNA for the CDR3 is TGTGCCTGGAGTACATACACAAGAAGCTCCTACAATGAGCAGTTCTTC. The gene calls are TRBV30 and TRBJ2-1, with D uncertain. The germline V gene has CDR1 GTSNPN and CDR2 SVGIG (reference sequence). CDR3 length: 16 amino acids. V dropped 2 bases and J dropped 0 bases, with 14 bases sitting between them.

The J gene is TRBJ2-3, the V gene TRBV5-5, with 11 positions matching TRBD2. This CDR3 comprises 15 residues. Germline V gives CDR1 SGHKS, CDR2 YYEKEE (reference sequence). With 4 bases clipped from V and 2 bases from J, the junction kept 3 bases outside the gene matches. In DNA, the CDR3 is TGTGCCAGCAGCGGGGGACTAGCGGACACAGATACGCAGTATTTT. It is translated as CASSGGLADTDTQYF.

The chain links TRBV7-2 to TRBJ2-4, with 8 bases fitting TRBD2. The CDR3 contains 16 residues. After removal of 1 base from V and 7 bases from J, the junction contained 9 bases not matched to a gene. CDR1 is SGHTA, CDR2 FQGNSA, per germline. The chain's CDR3 is CASSLVGGLDGNIQYF. CDR3 nucleotide sequence: TGTGCCAGCAGCTTAGTTGGGGGACTAGATGGGAACATTCAGTACTTC.

The CDR3 DNA follows: TGTGCCAGCAGTGAATTTAGCGGGAGGACAGATACGCAGTATTTT. Translation gives CASSEFSGRTDTQYF. The rearrangement uses TRBV25-1 and TRBJ2-3; the match to TRBD2 covers 10 bases. The CDR3 length is 15 residues. The ends lost 1 base at V and 3 bases at J; junction bases unmatched: 1. Germline CDR1 reads MGHDK; CDR2 reads SYGVNS. Supplemented by reference TRBV25-1 and TRBJ2-3, the full variable domain reads EADIYQTPRYLVIGTGKKITLECSQTMGHDKMYWYQQDPGMELHLIHYSYGVNSTEKGDLSSESTVSRIRTEHFPLTLESARPSHTSQYLCASSEFSGRTDTQYFGPGTRLTVL.

The rearrangement links TRBV11-2 to TRBJ2-5; the match to TRBD2 covers 8 bases. From germline, CDR1 is SGHAT and CDR2 FQNNGV. The V gene end was trimmed by 4 bases and the J gene end by 6 bases; junction bases not matched to a gene: 19. This CDR3 spans 18 amino acids. In DNA form, the CDR3 reads TGTGCCAGCAGCTCCTTGAGCCCTAAACGGGAGGGTATGAAGACCCAGTACTTC. As protein: CASSSLSPKREGMKTQYF.

This chain uses TRBV7-2 with TRBJ2-5; D possibly corresponds to TRBD2 (6 bases). The DNA end is more similar to TRBJ2-7, so the J call may be wrong. The CDR3 is made up of 14 amino acids. Germline V gene lookup returns CDR1 SGHTA and CDR2 FQGNSA. The CDR3 is CASSLASDAYEQYF. Here the CDR3 DNA reads TGTGCCAGCAGCTTGGCTAGCGACGCTTACGAGCAGTACTTC.

The chain uses TRBV11-2 and TRBJ2-2; D gene ambiguous. This CDR3 is built from 14 residues. V lost 4 bases and J lost 8, with 14 bases in between. Germline V gene lookup returns CDR1 SGHAT and CDR2 FQNNGV. The CDR3 loop is CASSSTPTAGELFF. In DNA form, the CDR3 reads TGTGCCAGCAGCTCCACTCCAACCGCGGGGGAGCTGTTTTTT.

The chain uses TRBV7-3 and TRBJ2-2; no firm D call. Looked up from germline, CDR1 is SGHTA and CDR2 is FQGTGA. The CDR3 contains 14 residues. The V and J ends lost 5 bases and 6 bases respectively, with 13 bases between them. CDR3 coding DNA: TGTGCCAGCAGCCAGGCGAGGTCCGCCGGGGAGCTGTTTTTT. The encoded protein is CASSQARSAGELFF.